Listed below are T cell receptor beta chains from one sample, sequenced in a study of shared clonotypes between healthy human individuals. The data were produced by immunoSEQ multiplex PCR, yet TCRdb's version contains in-frame clones alone and is incomplete. The repertoire consists of a few hundred thousand clones, with 50% to 75% occurring once and the leading ten covering roughly 10%. Sequencing was carried out using memory CD4+ T cells sorted from blood. The source of these receptors is a man aged 30 to 45 in good health. Each CDR3 is given with its conserved first and last residue. The D gene is left open where the match is weak. Only some rows state a clone size, as once, few, many or a class for expanded clones.

v_call	d_call	clone_size	j_call	cdr3_nt	cdr3_aa
TRBV5-4	.	many	TRBJ2-2	TGTGCCAGCAGCGGTCTTGGAGCGCCCGGGAACACCGGGGAGCTGTTTTTT	CASSGLGAPGNTGELFF
TRBV2	.	few	TRBJ2-1	TGTGCCAGCAGGGATAAGGTTCTTAGCTATGAGCAGTTCTTC	CASRDKVLSYEQFF
TRBV5-5	TRBD1	.	TRBJ2-7	TGTGCCAGCAGCTTTCAGGGACAGGCCACCTACGAGCAGTACTTC	CASSFQGQATYEQYF
TRBV7-2	.	.	TRBJ2-7	TGTGCCAGCAGCTCCCCTTCTATGGGGCGCTACGAGCAGTACTTC	CASSSPSMGRYEQYF
TRBV29-1	.	few	TRBJ1-2	TGCAGCGTTGGGTCTGGGGGGGGCTACACCTTC	CSVGSGGGYTF
TRBV28	TRBD1	.	TRBJ1-2	TGTGCCAGCACCACAGGGGTGGCCTATGGCTACACCTTC	CASTTGVAYGYTF
TRBV5-3	.	.	TRBJ1-5	TGTGCCAGAAGCTTGGCGGTAGGGCAGCACAATCAGCCCCAGCATTTT	CARSLAVGQHNQPQHF
TRBV7-6	.	.	TRBJ2-1	TGTGCCAGCAGCTTTGAGACAGACAATGAGCAGTTCTTC	CASSFETDNEQFF
TRBV19	TRBD1	.	TRBJ2-3	TGTGCCAGTAAGGGGGACAGGGGTCTCAATACGCAGTATTTT	CASKGDRGLNTQYF
TRBV29-1	.	few	TRBJ2-5	TGCAGCGTGACCGTTGGGGGGCCGGGGACCCAGTACTTC	CSVTVGGPGTQYF
TRBV5-1	.	.	TRBJ2-2	TGCGCCAGCAGCTTGAAGGGCAGCCCGAACACCGGGGAGCTGTTTTTT	CASSLKGSPNTGELFF
TRBV29-1	.	.	TRBJ2-7	TGCAGCGTTGGGACGCTTGAGCAGTACTTC	CSVGTLEQYF
TRBV2	TRBD1	.	TRBJ1-5	TGTGCCAGCAGTCGGGACAGGCGCAATCAGCCCCAGCATTTT	CASSRDRRNQPQHF
TRBV18	.	.	TRBJ2-3	TGTGCCAGCTCACCACCCAGGGCAGATACGCAGTATTTT	CASSPPRADTQYF
TRBV18	.	few	TRBJ2-3	TGTGCCAGCTCACCTCAGCCCACAGATACGCAGTATTTT	CASSPQPTDTQYF
TRBV7-8	.	.	TRBJ1-2	TGTGCCAGCAGCCGATTAGCTAACTATGGCTACACCTTC	CASSRLANYGYTF
TRBV10-3	TRBD1	few	TRBJ1-1	TGTGCCATCAGTTACGACAGGGGCCGCACTGAAGCTTTCTTT	CAISYDRGRTEAFF
TRBV5-6	.	.	TRBJ1-1	TGTGCCAGCACGTGGGGGGGCACTGAAGCTTTCTTT	CASTWGGTEAFF
TRBV11-2	.	.	TRBJ2-4	TGTGCCAGCAGCGTGGACAGAAAAAACATTCAGTACTTC	CASSVDRKNIQYF
TRBV11-1	TRBD1	.	TRBJ2-3	TGTGCCAGCAGCTTAGGACAGGGTCCTAATACGCAGTATTTT	CASSLGQGPNTQYF
TRBV19	TRBD1	.	TRBJ2-7	TGTGCCAGTAGTCCAGGGGGCCACTCCTACGAGCAGTACTTC	CASSPGGHSYEQYF
TRBV29-1	TRBD1	.	TRBJ2-3	TGCAGCGTTCTGGCATACAGGGGTAACTCAGATACGCAGTATTTT	CSVLAYRGNSDTQYF
TRBV28	.	.	TRBJ1-2	TGTGCCAGCAGTGTCGGGACACTCTATGGCTACACCTTC	CASSVGTLYGYTF
TRBV20-1	TRBD1	once	TRBJ1-2	TGCAGTTTACAGGGGCGGTATGGCTACACCTTC	CSLQGRYGYTF
TRBV19	TRBD1	.	TRBJ2-7	TGTGCCAGCACCTCCGGGACAGGGGTCGGCGAGCAGTACTTC	CASTSGTGVGEQYF
TRBV6-5	TRBD1	.	TRBJ1-5	TGTGCCAGCAGTTCCGGGACAGCTAGCAATCAGCCCCAGCATTTT	CASSSGTASNQPQHF
TRBV5-4	.	.	TRBJ2-2	TGTGCCAGCAGCCAGAATGGGGCTGCTCCCACCGGGGAGCTGTTTTTT	CASSQNGAAPTGELFF
TRBV25-1	TRBD1	.	TRBJ1-3	TGTGCCAGCAGTGAGACAGGGTGGCAGACCATATATTTT	CASSETGWQTIYF
TRBV25-1	.	.	TRBJ2-7	TGTGCCAGCAGTGAATGGGAATACGAGCAGTACTTC	CASSEWEYEQYF
TRBV7-8	.	.	TRBJ2-1	TGTGCCAGCAGCTTAGGGGCGTTCTCGGGGAGAACCTACAATGAGCAGTTCTTC	CASSLGAFSGRTYNEQFF
TRBV6-5	TRBD1	.	TRBJ2-7	TGTGCCAGCAGTCCCGGACAGGGAGGCTACGAGCAGTACTTC	CASSPGQGGYEQYF
TRBV28	.	.	TRBJ2-3	TGTGCCAGCAGTTTATCGGTTGGGACGACTCGGTATACAGATACGCAGTATTTT	CASSLSVGTTRYTDTQYF
TRBV7-9	TRBD1	.	TRBJ1-2	TGTGCCAGCAGCACAGGGACAGATGGCTACACCTTC	CASSTGTDGYTF
TRBV4-2	TRBD2	.	TRBJ2-5	TGTGCCAGCAGCCAGGCCGGGACTAAAGAGACCCAGTACTTC	CASSQAGTKETQYF
TRBV6-6	TRBD1	.	TRBJ1-1	TGTGCCAGCAGGAGACAGGGGATGAACACTGAAGCTTTCTTT	CASRRQGMNTEAFF
TRBV20-1	.	few	TRBJ2-1	TGCAGTGCTAAGCCTCTCAATGAGCAGTTCTTC	CSAKPLNEQFF
TRBV5-1	.	few	TRBJ2-7	TGCGCCAGCAGCTCACAGGGTTTAGAGCAGTACTTC	CASSSQGLEQYF
TRBV5-1	.	.	TRBJ2-6	TGCGCCAGCAGCGAGGGGCATGGGGCCAACGTCCTGACTTTC	CASSEGHGANVLTF
TRBV6-1	.	.	TRBJ2-3	TGTGCCAGCAGTGAGTTTTGGGCCCAAAGCACAGATACGCAGTATTTT	CASSEFWAQSTDTQYF
TRBV2	TRBD1	.	TRBJ1-3	TGTGCCAGCAGTGAAGGACAGGGAAGGGGAGACACCATATATTTT	CASSEGQGRGDTIYF
TRBV4-1	.	few	TRBJ2-1	TGCGCCAGCAGCCAGACCCCGACTGAGAGCGAGCAGTTCTTC	CASSQTPTESEQFF
TRBV7-3	.	many	TRBJ2-2	TGTGCCAGCAGCCCGGGTGATGGAACCGGGGAGCTGTTTTTT	CASSPGDGTGELFF
TRBV5-6	.	.	TRBJ1-1	TGTGCCAGCAGCTTCTCGGGCTCTGAAGCTTTCTTT	CASSFSGSEAFF
TRBV7-3	.	.	TRBJ2-5	TGTGCCAGCAGCCTCAGCGGGTTGGAGACCCAGTACTTC	CASSLSGLETQYF
TRBV15	.	once	TRBJ1-3	TGTGCCACCAGCGGAGGGACGCCCGGAAACACCATATATTTT	CATSGGTPGNTIYF
TRBV15	TRBD1	few	TRBJ2-5	TGTGCCATACTCGGACAGGGAGAGACCCAGTACTTC	CAILGQGETQYF
TRBV27	TRBD2	few	TRBJ2-7	TGTGCCAGCAGTTCCACCTGGGGACTAGTGGGGTCCGAGCAGTACTTC	CASSSTWGLVGSEQYF
TRBV2	TRBD2	.	TRBJ2-3	TGTGCCAGCAAGTTAGCGGGAGGAGGTGCAGATACGCAGTATTTT	CASKLAGGGADTQYF